A single sample gave rise to the 30 T cell receptor beta chains below, sequenced in a study of beta chain features in type 1 diabetes (dated by TCRdb to 2016 to 2019). The method was the immunoSEQ multiplex PCR assay. The entire amount of isolated RNA was reverse transcribed using the High Capacity cDNA Reverse Transcription Kit, so the sequenced TCRB transcripts were expressed ones. In its TCRdb copy, this immuneACCESS table keeps in-frame sequences only and misses some clones. Where compared with another copy, unresolved V genes explain less than half of these, and the others have no known cause. The sample records about 360,000 clones, 10% to 15% of which are singletons. The ten largest make up more than 0.015% of the sample. The material sequenced was naive CD4+ T cells from blood. This sample's cell subset or site label indicates: true naive CD4+ T cells. The receptors were gathered from a man younger than 30 in good health.

This clone was seen more than once but under ten times. The rearrangement links TRBV5-4 to TRBJ2-2; 11 bases are shared with TRBD1. V trimming: 5 bases; J trimming: 6 bases; junction bases outside the gene matches: 6. CDR1 and CDR2 (germline): SGHNT, YYREEE (reference sequence). CDR3 length equals 15 residues. The CDR3 region is CASSVGGQGAGELFF. CDR3 DNA: TGTGCCAGCAGTGTGGGGGGACAGGGGGCCGGGGAGCTGTTTTTT. The full variable domain, rest sourced from reference TRBV5-4 and TRBJ2-2, is ETGVTQSPTHLIKTRGQQVTLRCSSQSGHNTVSWYQQALGQGPQFIFQYYREEENGRGNFPPRFSGLQFPNYSSELNVNALELDDSALYLCASSVGGQGAGELFFGEGSRLTVL.

The chain couples TRBV6-6 to TRBJ1-1; D is perhaps TRBD1 (6 bases). CDR1 is MNHNY, CDR2 SVGAGI, per germline (reference sequence). The V end was cut by 2 bases, the J end by 1 base, with 14 bases between. This CDR3 spans 16 amino acids. The CDR3 nucleotides read TGTGCCAGCAGTTACCCAGCGGACAGAGAGAACACTGAAGCTTTCTTT. This encodes CASSYPADRENTEAFF.

The chain employs TRBV29-1 and TRBJ2-1, with 9 bases that match TRBD2. In germline, CDR1 is SQVTM, CDR2 ANQGSEA. The CDR3 sequence is 12 residues long. Trimming at V came to 4 bases and at J to 10 bases, leaving 5 bases not matched to a gene. DNA for the CDR3: TGCAGCGTTGTGGTCGGACTAGCGGAGCAGTTCTTC. Protein sequence: CSVVVGLAEQFF.

The chain uses TRBV5-4 and TRBJ1-2; D perhaps matches TRBD1 (6 bases). This CDR3 has 14 amino acids. Deletions cut 4 bases from V and 3 bases from J, with 13 bases between. Germline lookup yields CDR1 SGHNT and CDR2 YYREEE (reference sequence). The CDR3 DNA reads as TGTGCCAGCAGCCAAGGGGGACAACACTATGGCTACACCTTC. The encoded protein is CASSQGGQHYGYTF. The full variable domain, completed using reference TRBV5-4 and TRBJ1-2, is ETGVTQSPTHLIKTRGQQVTLRCSSQSGHNTVSWYQQALGQGPQFIFQYYREEENGRGNFPPRFSGLQFPNYSSELNVNALELDDSALYLCASSQGGQHYGYTFGSGTRLTVV.

This clone was found a few times. This sequence joins TRBV19 and TRBJ2-7; D uncertain. The CDR3 runs to 13 residues. The V end was cut by 8 bases, the J end by 2 bases, with 13 bases between. Germline-derived CDR1 and CDR2 are LNHDA and SQIVND (reference sequence). This chain's CDR3 is CASLSTDTYEQYF. Here the CDR3 DNA reads TGTGCCAGTCTCTCGACCGACACCTACGAGCAGTACTTC.

J is TRBJ2-6 and V is TRBV2; D may be TRBD1 (6 bases). The germline V and J ends were trimmed by 0 bases and 1 base, with 10 bases remaining between them. The CDR3 loop spans 17 amino acids. CDR1 is SNHLY, CDR2 FYNNEI, per germline. CDR3 sequence: CASSEAPQGSGANVLTF. DNA of the CDR3: TGTGCCAGCAGTGAAGCACCCCAGGGGTCTGGGGCCAACGTCCTGACTTTC. Variable domain in full (rest from reference TRBV2 and TRBJ2-6): EPEVTQTPSHQVTQMGQEVILRCVPISNHLYFYWYRQILGQKVEFLVSFYNNEISEKSEIFDDQFSVERPDGSNFTLKIRSTKLEDSAMYFCASSEAPQGSGANVLTFGAGSRLTVL.

This rearrangement joins TRBV14 to TRBJ2-3; the D gene is possibly TRBD2 (6 bases). This CDR3 has 17 residues. The germline V gene has CDR1 SGHDN and CDR2 FVKESK. Trimming took 0 bases from V and 2 from J, leaving 15 bases between them. CDR3 sequence reads: CASSQDLSGGVTDTQYF. In nucleotides, the CDR3 is TGTGCCAGCAGCCAAGATCTATCGGGCGGGGTCACAGATACGCAGTATTTT.

This clone was observed a handful of times. V gene TRBV25-1 combines with J gene TRBJ2-1; the match to TRBD1 covers 8 bases. Germline loops: CDR1 MGHDK, CDR2 SYGVNS. V was clipped by 6 bases and J by 9 bases; unmatched bases: 16. CDR3 length: 16 amino acids. The CDR3 nucleotides are TGTGCCAGCAGGTCCGAACAAGGCAGGGGGCTAGGTGAGCAGTTCTTC. It translates to CASRSEQGRGLGEQFF.

The rearrangement uses TRBV5-1 and TRBJ2-2; 7 nucleotides line up with TRBD2. CDR1 is SGHRS, CDR2 YFSETQ, per germline. The CDR3 loop spans 15 amino acids. With V trimmed by 4 bases and J by 3 bases, 6 bases remained unmatched. Here the CDR3 DNA reads TGCGCCAGCAGCGGGGAGGGATCGTACACCGGGGAGCTGTTTTTT. Protein product: CASSGEGSYTGELFF.

This clone occurred a few times. This sequence joins TRBV5-6 and TRBJ1-5; possibly TRBD1 for D (5 bases). Germline CDR1 and CDR2: SGHDT and YYEEEE. The CDR3 totals 15 residues. Trimming took 1 base from V and 7 from J, leaving 15 bases between them. CDR3 coding DNA: TGTGCCAGCAGCTTGTGGGGGGGAAGGGGACAGCCCCAGCATTTT. Translation: CASSLWGGRGQPQHF.

This clone was observed a handful of times. The chain carries TRBV9 and TRBJ1-1; weak D call: TRBD1 (6 bases). The V gene's germline CDR1 is SGDLS and CDR2 YYNGEE. The germline V and J ends were trimmed by 3 bases and 0 bases, with 9 bases remaining between them. The CDR3 contains 14 residues. CDR3 sequence: CASSGTALNTEAFF. The CDR3 bases are TGTGCCAGCAGCGGGACAGCCTTGAACACTGAAGCTTTCTTT. Complete variable domain (other parts from reference TRBV9 and TRBJ1-1): DSGVTQTPKHLITATGQRVTLRCSPRSGDLSVYWYQQSLDQGLQFLIQYYNGEERAKGNILERFSAQQFPDLHSELNLSSLELGDSALYFCASSGTALNTEAFFGQGTRLTVV.

The chain recombines TRBV28 with TRBJ2-1; 13 bases are a match to TRBD2. Germline V gene sequence: CDR1 MDHEN, CDR2 SYDVKM. The CDR3 has 15 amino acids. The junction had 9 bases not matched to a gene; V was cut back by 6 bases and J by 10 bases. CDR3 sequence (DNA): TGTGCCAGCAGCGAAAGGACTAGCGGGAGTGGAGAGCAGTTCTTC. It translates to CASSERTSGSGEQFF.

Only a few counts were recorded for this clone. The rearrangement joins TRBV19 to TRBJ2-6, with a tentative D call TRBD2 (5 bases). V was shortened by 3 bases and J by 4 bases, with 10 bases between the two germline ends. Germline V lookup: CDR1 LNHDA, CDR2 SQIVND (reference sequence). CDR3 length: 15 amino acids. As DNA, the CDR3 is TGTGCCAGTAGTATCCAGCGGTCCGGGGCCAACGTCCTGACTTTC. This codes for CASSIQRSGANVLTF.

This clone has a single count. The V call is TRBV16, the J call TRBJ1-6; the D gene is possibly TRBD1 (6 bases). The germline V and J ends were trimmed by 0 bases and 4 bases, with 13 bases remaining between them. This CDR3 region has 17 residues. The germline CDR1 and CDR2 sequences are KGHSY and FQNENV. In DNA, the CDR3 is TGTGCCAGCAGCCAATCGGCAGGGGCAGGGTATAATTCACCCCTCCACTTT. Its protein is CASSQSAGAGYNSPLHF.

This chain joins TRBV7-2 and TRBJ2-7; 11 bases map to TRBD1. Looked up from germline, CDR1 is SGHTA and CDR2 is FQGNSA. V lost 5 bases and J lost 4; bases outside the gene matches: 10. The CDR3 length is 16 residues. The CDR3 bases are TGTGCCAGCAGCCCTGTCCAAGGACAGGGGGCGTACGAGCAGTACTTC. Its protein is CASSPVQGQGAYEQYF.

This chain connects TRBV4-1 to TRBJ1-2; 7 nucleotides line up with TRBD1. V was clipped by 3 bases and J by 6 bases; unmatched bases: 4. This CDR3 has 13 residues. Germline-derived CDR1 and CDR2 are MGHRA and YSYEKL. CDR3 sequence (DNA): TGCGCCAGCAGCCATCGACAGGGAAATGGCTACACCTTC. This translates into CASSHRQGNGYTF.

This clone was found a few times. This rearrangement joins TRBV5-4 to TRBJ2-7; D remains unclear. V was clipped by 0 bases and J by 0 bases, with 10 bases between them. Germline values: CDR1 SGHNT, CDR2 YYREEE (reference sequence). The CDR3 covers 15 residues. As DNA, the CDR3 is TGTGCCAGCAGCTTGGTACCAGGATTCTCCTACGAGCAGTACTTC. This sequence encodes CASSLVPGFSYEQYF.

Note on this clone: In the same sample, other DNA sequences code for this CDR3. The chain is built from TRBV29-1 and TRBJ1-1, with D perhaps TRBD1 (5 bases). CDR1 is SQVTM and CDR2 is ANQGSEA in the germline V gene. V dropped 1 base and J dropped 2 bases, with 8 bases sitting between them. The CDR3 has 13 amino acids. Here the CDR3 reads CSVEGQLNTEAFF. The CDR3 bases are TGCAGCGTTGAAGGACAGCTTAACACTGAAGCTTTCTTT.

This chain uses TRBV2 with TRBJ2-7; TRBD1 is a possible D gene (5 bases). This CDR3 contains 15 residues. In germline, CDR1 is SNHLY, CDR2 FYNNEI. V lost 2 bases and J 3 bases, leaving 14 bases between the germline ends. CDR3 residues: CASSELRAGIYEQYF. The CDR3, as DNA: TGTGCCAGCAGTGAATTACGGGCAGGGATCTACGAGCAGTACTTC. The whole variable domain, remainder taken from reference TRBV2 and TRBJ2-7, is EPEVTQTPSHQVTQMGQEVILRCVPISNHLYFYWYRQILGQKVEFLVSFYNNEISEKSEIFDDQFSVERPDGSNFTLKIRSTKLEDSAMYFCASSELRAGIYEQYFGPGTRLTVT.

This clone appeared a few times. The CDR3 DNA reads as TGTGCCAGCCAGGATAGGGAGCAGCCCCAGCATTTT. Its protein is CASQDREQPQHF. The chain joins TRBV19 to TRBJ1-5; no reliable D call. The CDR3 runs to 12 residues. Germline CDR1 and CDR2: LNHDA and SQIVND (reference sequence). V lost 9 bases, J lost 7 bases, and 13 bases lay in between.

This clone was picked up a small number of times. The rearrangement links TRBV2 to TRBJ1-5; possible D gene TRBD1, 5 bases. Germline values: CDR1 SNHLY, CDR2 FYNNEI. The CDR3 length is 15 residues. Deletions cut 4 bases from V and 3 bases from J, with 13 bases between. CDR3: CASSGGARFNQPQHF. For the CDR3, the DNA is TGTGCCAGCAGTGGCGGGGCGCGGTTCAATCAGCCCCAGCATTTT.

This clone turned up a few times. Germline and junction disagree at one end, which may indicate a read error. This chain connects TRBV2 to TRBJ2-1; perhaps TRBD2 as D (5 bases). Germline-derived CDR1 and CDR2 are SNHLY and FYNNEI. This CDR3 is 14 amino acids long. The CDR3 bases are TGTGCCAGCAGTAAAGCGGCGGCCCTCAATGAGCAGTTCTTC. This translates into CASSKAAALNEQFF.

The chain joins TRBV4-3 to TRBJ2-7; tentative D call: TRBD2 (6 bases). Between the trimmed V and J ends, which lost 2 bases and 6 bases, there was a span of 14 bases. The germline CDR1 and CDR2 sequences are LGHNA and YSLEER. This CDR3 region has 14 residues. The CDR3: CASSQRSMGGEQYF. The CDR3 coding sequence is TGCGCCAGCAGCCAACGATCGATGGGGGGCGAGCAGTACTTC.

This clone was counted a few times. V and J are TRBV9 and TRBJ2-1; D might be TRBD1 (6 bases). The CDR3 totals 16 residues. Germline CDR1 reads SGDLS; CDR2 reads YYNGEE. The V gene lost 4 bases and the J gene lost 4 bases, with 18 bases spanning the gap. In nucleotides, the CDR3 is TGTGCCAGCAGCCCTACGGGACATATTATTTACAATGAGCAGTTCTTC. Translated, it gives CASSPTGHIIYNEQFF.

The rearrangement links TRBV28 to TRBJ1-1; 9 nucleotides agree with TRBD1. The CDR3 sequence is 16 residues long. Trimming took 5 bases from V and 6 from J; bases not matched to a gene: 13. Germline V lookup: CDR1 MDHEN, CDR2 SYDVKM. The CDR3 DNA sequence: TGTGCCAGCAGTCCGGGGACAGGGTCGGGGTTCCCTGAAGCTTTCTTT. Amino acids: CASSPGTGSGFPEAFF.

The table lists this clone with a count of one. For the CDR3, the DNA is TGTGCCATCAGTGCCCTTACCTCGAGCTCCTACAATGAGCAGTTCTTC. Translated: CAISALTSSSYNEQFF. V usage is TRBV10-3 and J usage is TRBJ2-1, with D hard to call. Per germline, CDR1 ENHRY and CDR2 SYGVKD. This CDR3 has 16 residues. Between the trimmed V and J ends, which lost 4 bases and 0 bases, there was a span of 13 bases.

This sequence joins TRBV7-9 and TRBJ1-2; 8 bases line up with TRBD1. CDR1 SEHNR and CDR2 FQNEAQ come from the germline V gene (reference sequence). J gave up 8 bases and V 3 bases, and 8 bases lay outside the gene matches. This CDR3 spans 14 amino acids. CDR3 amino acids: CASSFNAPGGGYTF. CDR3 coding DNA: TGTGCCAGCAGCTTCAATGCCCCAGGGGGCGGCTACACCTTC.

J is TRBJ2-7 and V is TRBV7-2, with D possibly TRBD2 on 5 matching bases. Trimming pared 4 bases from V and 2 bases from J, leaving 12 bases between. Germline-derived CDR1 and CDR2 are SGHTA and FQGNSA. The CDR3 has 14 residues. DNA for the CDR3: TGTGCCAGCAGCTCGCGCGGGTCCACCTACGAGCAGTACTTC. This sequence encodes CASSSRGSTYEQYF.

The V call is TRBV5-6, the J call TRBJ2-3, with D maybe TRBD2 (6 bases). From germline, CDR1 is SGHDT and CDR2 YYEEEE. V was pared by 0 bases and J by 6 bases, with 17 bases between. This CDR3 has 16 amino acids. For the CDR3, the DNA is TGTGCCAGCAGCTTGGTCACAGGCCCTCGGGAGGATACGCAGTATTTT. Its protein product is CASSLVTGPREDTQYF.

The CDR3 bases are TGTGCCAGCAGTGAGGGCACTAGCGGGAGTTTGAAGACCCAGTACTTC. Translating gives CASSEGTSGSLKTQYF. The V call is TRBV25-1, the J call TRBJ2-5, with 11 bases that match TRBD2. The CDR3 runs to 16 residues. Germline V CDR1 and CDR2: MGHDK, SYGVNS. J lost 6 bases, V lost 3 bases, and 9 bases had no gene match.